Listed below are T cell receptor beta chains from one sample, sequenced in a study of shared clonotypes between healthy human individuals. Sequencing was performed with immunoSEQ multiplex PCR; in TCRdb, only in-frame clones are kept and a portion is missing. The table includes around 2,000,000 clones, about 93% detected once. The material sequenced was naive CD8+ T cells from PBMCs. Receptor source: a man younger than 30 in good health. Some clones in this sample may be carry-over from other donors' samples. CDR3s include the opening cysteine and the closing phenylalanine or tryptophan. The D gene is left open where the match is weak. The size of a clone is reported for some rows only, either as once, few or many, or as a class for expanded clones.

>17|TRBJ2-3|TRBV28|-|TRBD2
CASSYGLAGGASGTQYF
TGTGCCAGCAGCTACGGCCTAGCGGGAGGGGCCTCGGGTACGCAGTATTTT
>12|TRBJ2-1|TRBV14|-|-
CASRGGGLQQFF
TGTGCCAGCAGGGGCGGAGGACTCCAGCAGTTCTTC
>15|TRBJ2-7|TRBV7-2|-|-
CASSPPFLVYYEQYF
TGTGCCAGCAGCCCTCCTTTCCTAGTTTACTACGAGCAGTACTTC
>13|TRBJ1-2|TRBV5-4|-|-
CASSARDFYGYTF
TGTGCCAGCAGCGCACGGGACTTCTATGGCTACACCTTC
>16|TRBJ2-7|TRBV4-1|-|TRBD1
CASSQDMGQNSYEQYF
TGCGCCAGCAGCCAAGATATGGGACAGAACTCCTACGAGCAGTACTTC
>17|TRBJ1-4|TRBV7-9|-|TRBD1
CASSSPMGTDTNEKLFF
TGTGCCAGCAGCTCGCCCATGGGGACAGACACTAATGAAAAACTGTTTTTT
>15|TRBJ2-1|TRBV28|-|-
CASSPPGHRDNEQFF
TGTGCCAGCAGTCCGCCGGGACACAGGGACAATGAGCAGTTCTTC
>15|TRBJ2-7|TRBV2|-|-
CASGGLGTDPSEQYF
TGTGCCAGCGGGGGGTTGGGGACGGATCCCTCCGAGCAGTACTTC
>14|TRBJ1-4|TRBV28|-|-
CASSYTGRNEKLFF
TGTGCCAGCAGTTATACAGGGCGTAATGAAAAACTGTTTTTT
>14|TRBJ2-7|TRBV5-4|-|-
CASSLGYDTYEQYF
TGTGCCAGCAGCTTGGGGTACGACACCTACGAGCAGTACTTC
>11|TRBJ2-7|TRBV29-1|once|TRBD2
CSVGGGSEQYF
TGCAGCGTTGGGGGGGGGTCCGAGCAGTACTTC
>14|TRBJ1-2|TRBV5-4|-|-
CASSFRVEFYGYTF
TGTGCCAGCAGCTTTCGGGTAGAATTCTATGGCTACACCTTC
>15|TRBJ2-5|TRBV27|-|TRBD1
CASSSDPDRVETQYF
TGTGCCAGCAGTTCCGACCCTGACAGGGTGGAGACCCAGTACTTC
>16|TRBJ2-1|TRBV11-2|-|TRBD2
CASSLGLTSPYNEQFF
TGTGCCAGCAGCTTAGGGTTGACTAGCCCTTACAATGAGCAGTTCTTC
>16|TRBJ1-1|TRBV28|-|-
CASSYVRTLTGGEAFF
TGTGCCAGCAGCTATGTCCGAACCTTGACGGGGGGTGAAGCTTTCTTT
>15|TRBJ1-1|TRBV6-5|-|TRBD1
CASSPGPGGVTEAFF
TGTGCCAGCAGTCCCGGGCCAGGGGGCGTAACTGAAGCTTTCTTT
>15|TRBJ2-7|TRBV6-5|-|-
CASSYVGLESGEQYF
TGTGCCAGCAGTTACGTGGGATTGGAGTCCGGCGAGCAGTACTTC
>13|TRBJ1-2|TRBV2|few|-
CASPGPRNYGYTF
TGTGCCAGTCCAGGACCACGGAACTATGGCTACACCTTC
>14|TRBJ1-1|TRBV11-2|-|-
CASRERRMNTEAFF
TGTGCCAGCAGAGAGAGGAGAATGAACACTGAAGCTTTCTTT
>15|TRBJ1-5|TRBV30|-|TRBD1
CAWSVRRQGLQPQHF
TGTGCCTGGAGTGTGAGGAGACAGGGTTTGCAGCCCCAGCATTTT
>14|TRBJ2-7|TRBV7-9|-|-
CASSLRDPTYEQYF
TGTGCCAGCAGCTTAAGGGACCCGACCTACGAGCAGTACTTC
>13|TRBJ1-1|TRBV29-1|-|-
CSVEAGESAEAFF
TGCAGCGTTGAGGCAGGCGAAAGCGCTGAAGCTTTCTTT
>14|TRBJ2-7|TRBV27|-|TRBD2
CASSITSGVYEQYF
TGTGCCAGCTCCATCACTAGCGGGGTCTACGAGCAGTACTTC
>17|TRBJ2-2|TRBV15|-|-
CATSSVPGSRDTGELFF
TGTGCCACCAGCAGCGTCCCAGGGAGTCGCGACACCGGGGAGCTGTTTTTT
>19|TRBJ2-3|TRBV9|-|TRBD2
CASSVGRRLAGDWIDTQYF
TGTGCCAGCAGCGTAGGTAGGAGACTAGCGGGAGATTGGATAGATACGCAGTATTTT
>17|TRBJ2-1|TRBV18|-|-
CASSHIGDWSSYNEQFF
TGTGCCAGCTCTCATATAGGAGACTGGAGCTCCTACAATGAGCAGTTCTTC
>15|TRBJ1-2|TRBV27|-|-
CASSPLPTGGYGYTF
TGTGCCAGCAGTCCTCTGCCTACAGGCGGCTATGGCTACACCTTC
>15|TRBJ2-2|TRBV4-3|-|-
CASSQEQFRTGELFF
TGCGCCAGCAGCCAAGAGCAGTTTCGAACCGGGGAGCTGTTTTTT